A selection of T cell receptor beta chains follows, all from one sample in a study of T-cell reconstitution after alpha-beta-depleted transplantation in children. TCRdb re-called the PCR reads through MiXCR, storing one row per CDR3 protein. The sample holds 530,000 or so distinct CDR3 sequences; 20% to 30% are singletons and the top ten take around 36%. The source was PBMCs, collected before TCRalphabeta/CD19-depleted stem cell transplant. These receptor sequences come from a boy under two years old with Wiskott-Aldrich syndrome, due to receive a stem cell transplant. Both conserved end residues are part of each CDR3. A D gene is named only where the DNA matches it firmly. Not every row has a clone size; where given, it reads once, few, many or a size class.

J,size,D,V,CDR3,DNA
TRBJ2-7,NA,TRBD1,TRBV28,CASSQTGVNEQYF,TGTGCCAGCAGTCAGACAGGGGTCAACGAGCAGTACTTC
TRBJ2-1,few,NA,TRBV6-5,CASSYARVYNEQFF,TGTGCCAGCAGTTACGCGAGGGTATACAATGAGCAGTTCTTC
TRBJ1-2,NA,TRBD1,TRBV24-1,CATSEAGGRYGYTF,TGTGCCACCAGTGAGGCAGGGGGCAGATATGGCTACACCTTC
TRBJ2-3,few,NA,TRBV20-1,CSARDSGSLTDTQYF,TGCAGTGCTAGAGATTCGGGGAGCCTCACAGATACGCAGTATTTT
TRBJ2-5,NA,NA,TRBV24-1,CATSDLKGRRETQYF,TGTGCCACCAGTGATTTGAAGGGACGGCGTGAGACCCAGTACTTC
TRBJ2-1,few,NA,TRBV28,CASSFRSYNEQFF,TGTGCCAGCAGTTTCCGATCATACAATGAGCAGTTCTTC
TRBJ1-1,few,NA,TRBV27,CASSLRAPVNTEAFF,TGTGCCAGCAGTTTAAGGGCCCCAGTGAACACTGAAGCTTTCTTT
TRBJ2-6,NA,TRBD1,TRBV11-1,CASSGTGPSGANVLTF,TGTGCCAGTTCCGGGACAGGCCCCTCTGGGGCCAACGTCCTGACTTTC
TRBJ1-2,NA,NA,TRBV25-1,CASSEWSGYTF,TGTGCCAGCAGTGAATGGTCTGGCTACACCTTC
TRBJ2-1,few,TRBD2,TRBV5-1,CASSPLGLDYNEQFF,TGCGCCAGCAGCCCCCTGGGACTAGACTACAATGAGCAGTTCTTC
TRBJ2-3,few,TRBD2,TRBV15,CATSSSLSRASGFRDTQYF,TGTGCCACCAGCAGTTCCTTGTCAAGAGCTAGCGGGTTTAGAGATACGCAGTATTTT
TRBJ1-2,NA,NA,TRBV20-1,CSARDRQEGAVAYGYTF,TGCAGTGCTAGAGATCGACAAGAAGGGGCAGTTGCCTATGGCTACACCTTC
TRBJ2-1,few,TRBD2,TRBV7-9,CASSLVGGGLRNEQFF,TGTGCCAGCAGCTTAGTCGGGGGGGGGCTCCGCAATGAGCAGTTCTTC
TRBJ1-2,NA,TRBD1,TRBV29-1,CSYSDRVGYGYTF,TGCAGCTACTCTGACAGGGTGGGGTATGGCTACACCTTC
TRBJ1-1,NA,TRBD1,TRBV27,CASSLGTGTGDTEAFF,TGTGCCAGCAGTCTGGGGACCGGGACAGGGGACACTGAAGCTTTCTTT
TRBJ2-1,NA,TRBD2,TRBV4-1,CASSQVWASGSEPEQFF,TGCGCCAGCAGCCAAGTGTGGGCAAGCGGGAGTGAGCCTGAGCAGTTCTTC
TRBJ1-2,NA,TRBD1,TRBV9,CASIKVTRDRTPLFYGYTF,TGTGCCAGCATCAAAGTAACTAGGGACAGGACTCCACTTTTCTATGGCTACACCTTC
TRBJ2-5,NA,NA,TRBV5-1,CASSNEGQETQYF,TGCGCCAGCAGCAACGAAGGACAAGAGACCCAGTACTTC
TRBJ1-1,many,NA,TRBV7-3,CASSLRRGTEAFF,TGTGCCAGCAGCTTGCGGCGGGGGACTGAAGCTTTCTTT
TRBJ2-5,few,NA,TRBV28,CASRAETQYF,TGTGCCTCAAGGGCGGAGACCCAGTACTTC
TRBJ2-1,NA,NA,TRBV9,CASSPVSSYEQFF,TGTGCCAGCAGCCCAGTTAGCAGCTATGAGCAGTTCTTC
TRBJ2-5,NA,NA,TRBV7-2,CASSLTEKETQYF,TGTGCCAGCAGCTTAACAGAAAAAGAGACCCAGTACTTC
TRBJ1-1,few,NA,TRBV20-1,CSARVRDTEAFF,TGCAGTGCTAGAGTCAGGGACACTGAAGCTTTCTTT
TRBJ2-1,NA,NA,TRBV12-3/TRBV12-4,CASSPADGDNEQFF,TGTGCCAGCAGTCCCGCGGACGGAGACAATGAGCAGTTCTTC
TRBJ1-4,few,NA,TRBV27,CASSLFGGTNEKLFF,TGTGCCAGCAGTTTATTTGGGGGGACTAATGAAAAACTGTTTTTT
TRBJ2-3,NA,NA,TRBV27,CASSFGPYTDTQYF,TGTGCCAGCAGTTTCGGACCGTACACAGATACGCAGTATTTT